This T cell receptor beta chain was sequenced for a study of Ad26.COV2.S vaccination and SARS-CoV-2 variants. Per germline, CDR1 MNHEY and CDR2 SMNVEV (reference sequence). V lost 2 bases to trimming and J lost 8 bases, with 15 bases between them. The CDR3 is made up of 14 amino acids. About this clone itself: Antigen: not known.

Clones were sequenced by immunoSEQ multiplex PCR, and TCRdb holds only the in-frame ones, with some missing. The profile shows some 350,000 clones, about 92% of them singletons. Study observations and caveats: The authors reported substantial breadth in spike-specific CD8+ and CD4+ T cell responses after vaccination.

The receptor was derived from a human donor who had recovered from COVID-19. The chain combines TRBV27 with TRBJ1-1, with D possibly TRBD1 on 6 matching bases. The starting material was peripheral blood, obtained after recovery from COVID-19. The CDR3 reads CASSLREGVFEAFF. DNA for the CDR3: TGTGCCAGCAGTTTACGGGAGGGGGTTTTCGAAGCTTTCTTT.